Below, one TCR beta chain is given with its context. Its antigen remains unidentified. The source of the sample is a study of cytomegalovirus exposure and HLA in healthy donors. Whole-study findings and limits: A later analysis reportedly found fewer N-insertions in an Asian-associated ancestry cluster than the roughly 670-donor mean. Highly shared sequence variants in one cluster were likely a sequencing artifact.

The PCR had 60 Vbeta and 13 Jbeta primers. The method was immunoSEQ multiplex PCR; TCRdb's version includes in-frame clones alone and lacks a portion of them. The repertoire holds tens of thousands of clones, roughly 78% seen once, with around 4.8% in the top ten. V lost 7 bases and J 0 bases, leaving 7 bases between the germline ends. CDR1 and CDR2 (germline): SGDLS, YYNGEE. This CDR3 has 12 residues. This clonotype was obtained from a man between 40 and 49 years old in good health and CMV-seronegative. The chain recombines TRBV9 with TRBJ1-2; D uncertain. Material: PBMCs. The CDR3 sequence: CASGSTNYGYTF. CDR3 in DNA: TGTGCCAGCGGCAGTACTAACTATGGCTACACCTTC.